In this sample, the clone carrying this T cell receptor (beta chain) turned up many times. Antigen specificity is unknown. The data belong to a study of CD8 T cells in ankylosing spondylitis. The study, taken as a whole, reports: Under 10 highly homologous variants formed a TCR beta motif that appeared characteristic of ankylosing spondylitis blood. Certain motif variants had earlier been reported in reactive arthritis synovial fluid and blood. As reported, disease-linked clones showed significant enrichment in matched ankylosing spondylitis synovial fluid.

Deletions cut 3 bases from V and 2 bases from J, with 11 bases between. The CDR3 runs 14 residues. As the method for making TCR beta libraries, quantitative 5'-RACE with molecular barcodes was used. TCRdb used MiXCR to reprocess the 5' RACE reads, holding one entry per CDR3 protein. This sample yields 30,000 to 45,000 distinct CDR3 sequences, of which about 9.4% are seen a single time; 16% belongs to the top ten. Sequenced input: blood, either unsorted or a sorted T cell fraction (not recorded which). The rearrangement uses TRBV12-3 or TRBV12-4 and TRBJ2-7; no firm D call. This clonotype was sampled from a male donor with ankylosing spondylitis or in good health (not recorded which). CDR3 bases: TGTGCCAGCAGTTTTGGCAGTCGAGCCTACGAGCAGTACTTC. This encodes CASSFGSRAYEQYF.